Below, 32 T cell receptor beta chains from the same sample are listed, as sequenced in a study of regulatory T cells in long-lasting Graves disease. Library construction for TCR beta used iRepertoire HTBI primers and Arm-PCR of CDR3 regions. TCRdb redid the calling of the multiplex PCR reads with MiXCR, one entry per CDR3 protein. The sample holds 300,000 to 400,000 distinct CDR3 sequences; about 14% are singletons and the top ten take about 20%. The sample's time point: newly diagnosed GD, antithyroid drugs for less than 3 months. RNA from PBMCs was the source of the TCR library. The sequences come from peripheral blood mononuclear cells (PBMCs), collected at new diagnosis, from a patient treated with antithyroid drugs. The receptor set was obtained from a female donor with Graves disease.

This clonotype was picked up many times. The V gene is TRBV7-9, the J gene TRBJ2-1; 9 bases are a match to TRBD2. CDR1 is SEHNR, CDR2 FQNEAQ, per germline (reference sequence). Trimming at V came to 5 bases and at J to 3 bases, leaving 5 bases not matched to a gene. This CDR3 is built from 15 residues. CDR3 in amino acids: CASSTGLANYNEQFF. The CDR3 coding sequence is TGTGCCAGCAGCACGGGACTAGCAAACTACAATGAGCAGTTCTTC.

This chain uses TRBV2 with TRBJ1-6, with no clear D. The CDR3 sequence is 13 residues long. With 4 bases removed from V and 3 bases from J, the gap between germline ends came to 4 bases. CDR1 and CDR2 from the germline V gene are SNHLY and FYNNEI. The CDR3 loop is CASSGDYNSPLHF. CDR3 bases: TGTGCCAGCAGTGGGGACTATAATTCACCCCTCCACTTT.

Regarding this clonotype: This may stem from a read error, because a much larger clone lies one nucleotide away. This chain links TRBV6-1 with TRBJ1-2; maybe TRBD1 (5 bases). CDR1 and CDR2 (germline): MNHNS, SASEGT. V lost 3 bases, J lost 2 bases, and 13 bases lay in between. The CDR3 has 15 residues. CDR3 protein: CASSELGTDNYGYTF. For the CDR3, the DNA is TGTGCCAGCAGTGAGTTAGGGACGGACAACTATGGCTACACCTTC.

This clonotype was seen repeatedly, ten times or more. This chain uses TRBV13 with TRBJ1-1, with D uncertain. Germline values: CDR1 PRHDT, CDR2 FYEKMQ (reference sequence). The V end lost 2 bases, the J end lost 7 bases, and 11 bases lay between the germline ends. There are 13 residues in the CDR3. This CDR3 reads CASSLNLGIEAFF. CDR3 coding DNA: TGTGCCAGCAGCTTAAATTTGGGAATTGAAGCTTTCTTT.

This clonotype has at least ten counts. The chain links TRBV2 to TRBJ2-5, with no clear D. The CDR3 is 10 residues long. CDR1 and CDR2 from the germline V gene are SNHLY and FYNNEI. V gave up 6 bases and J gave up 5 bases, with 4 bases separating them. CDR3: CASRWETQYF. CDR3 DNA: TGTGCCAGCAGGTGGGAGACCCAGTACTTC.

This clonotype was seen many times. The CDR3 coding sequence is TGTGCCAGCAGCTTAAGGGCGGGGGGTGGTGATACGCAGTATTTT. Protein sequence: CASSLRAGGGDTQYF. The chain uses TRBV13 and TRBJ2-3, with 8 bases identical to TRBD2. The V gene end was trimmed by 2 bases and the J gene end by 6 bases; junction bases not matched to a gene: 7. The CDR3 extends over 15 amino acids. Looked up from germline, CDR1 is PRHDT and CDR2 is FYEKMQ (reference sequence).

The chain employs TRBV12-3 or TRBV12-4 and TRBJ2-7, with TRBD2 identical over 10 bases. The CDR3 extends over 16 amino acids. The junction had 9 bases not matched to a gene; V was cut back by 3 bases and J by 4 bases. In nucleotides, the CDR3 is TGTGCCAGCAGTTTCGGGCTAGCGGGAGTTTTTTACGAGCAGTACTTC. Residues: CASSFGLAGVFYEQYF.

This clonotype was detected ten times or more. The chain has TRBV5-5 and TRBJ1-2, with 9 positions matching TRBD1. V was pared by 7 bases and J by 4 bases, with 8 bases of the junction left unmatched. Germline assignment: CDR1 SGHKS and CDR2 YYEKEE (reference sequence). The CDR3 spans 14 residues. DNA of the CDR3: TGTGCCAGCCGCAAGACAGGGGGAGGCTATGGCTACACCTTC. It yields the protein CASRKTGGGYGYTF.

This clonotype was seen many times. The V and J genes are TRBV27 and TRBJ2-7; TRBD1 agrees at 8 bases. V gave up 6 bases and J gave up 3 bases; unmatched junction bases: 10. The CDR3 spans 15 residues. CDR1 and CDR2 (germline): MNHEY, SMNVEV (reference sequence). The CDR3 sequence: CASSATGTGLYEQYF. The CDR3 DNA is TGTGCCAGCAGCGCAACCGGGACAGGTCTCTACGAGCAGTACTTC.

This clonotype came up many times. The chain employs TRBV6-2 or TRBV6-3 and TRBJ1-1; D is possibly TRBD1 (6 bases). Germline loops: CDR1 MNHEY, CDR2 SVGEGT. The germline V and J ends were trimmed by 6 bases and 4 bases, with 24 bases remaining between them. There are 17 residues in the CDR3. CDR3 coding DNA: TGTGCCAGCAGCCCTTACCTGACAGGTGCCCGTAGCACTGAAGCTTTCTTT. This sequence encodes CASSPYLTGARSTEAFF.

Ten or more counts support this clonotype. The chain joins TRBV7-9 to TRBJ1-6; no clear D gene. The CDR3 has 16 amino acids. Trimming shortened V by 1 base and J by 7 bases, and 14 bases separated the two germline ends. CDR1 is SEHNR and CDR2 is FQNEAQ in the germline V gene (reference sequence). The CDR3 nucleotides read TGTGCCAGCAGCTTAGGGTACGGATACCTGAATTCACCCCTCCACTTT. This codes for CASSLGYGYLNSPLHF.

This clonotype appeared many times. V and J are TRBV5-1 and TRBJ1-2; no reliable D call. V dropped 5 bases and J dropped 0 bases, with 14 bases sitting between them. The CDR3 length is 15 residues. CDR1 is SGHRS, CDR2 YFSETQ, per germline. CDR3 nucleotide sequence: TGCGCCAGCAGGCTATTGACGGGGACTAACTATGGCTACACCTTC. It translates to CASRLLTGTNYGYTF.

In its sample, this clonotype was seen many times. The genes are TRBV28 and TRBJ1-1; D gene unclear. CDR1 is MDHEN, CDR2 SYDVKM, per germline. Trimming stripped 1 base from V and 3 bases from J, with 9 bases between. The CDR3 is 14 residues long. The CDR3 loop reads CASSLYRGYTEAFF. In DNA form, the CDR3 reads TGTGCCAGCAGTTTATACCGGGGTTACACTGAAGCTTTCTTT.

This clonotype was picked up a small number of times. V usage is TRBV6-2 or TRBV6-3 and J usage is TRBJ2-1, with 7 bases that match TRBD1. Germline loops: CDR1 MNHEY, CDR2 SVGEGT. V shed 2 bases, J shed 4 bases, and the junction held 2 bases outside the gene matches. The CDR3 extends over 14 amino acids. CDR3 sequence (DNA): TGTGCCAGCAGTTACGGGACAGCATACAATGAGCAGTTCTTC. Translating it yields CASSYGTAYNEQFF.

This clonotype was observed a few times. The junction shows a germline mismatch at one end, possibly a read error. The chain employs TRBV10-3 and TRBJ2-3, with unresolved D. This CDR3 has 13 amino acids. Looked up from germline, CDR1 is ENHRY and CDR2 is SYGVKD. In nucleotides, the CDR3 is TGTACCATCAGTGAGTCAAGCGCAGATACGCAGTATTTT. Residues: CTISESSADTQYF.

The table lists this clonotype with many counts. This sequence joins TRBV3-1 and TRBJ1-1; D unresolved. CDR3 length: 13 amino acids. The germline V and J ends were trimmed by 4 bases and 6 bases, with 12 bases remaining between them. CDR1 and CDR2 from the germline V gene are LGHDT and YNNKEL (reference sequence). The CDR3 region has the DNA TGTGCCAGCAGCCCGCCGGGAGGTCCTGAAGCTTTCTTT. Its protein product is CASSPPGGPEAFF.

This clonotype was counted between two and nine times. The chain has TRBV29-1 and TRBJ2-6, with D possibly matching TRBD1 (6 bases). This CDR3 is 16 amino acids long. In germline, CDR1 is SQVTM, CDR2 ANQGSEA. V lost 6 bases to trimming and J lost 0 bases, with 15 bases between them. The CDR3 sequence: CSVQDRRDSGANVLTF. The DNA for the CDR3 is TGCAGCGTCCAAGACAGGAGAGACTCTGGGGCCAACGTCCTGACTTTC.

A few counts support this clonotype. This chain uses TRBV4-3 with TRBJ2-7, with 9 bases identical to TRBD2. The germline gives CDR1 LGHNA, CDR2 YSLEER. The CDR3 covers 17 residues. The trim removed 0 bases at V and 3 bases at J, leaving 9 bases unmatched. The CDR3: CASSQDSGRNTFYEQYF. CDR3 sequence (DNA): TGCGCCAGCAGCCAAGACAGCGGGAGGAATACTTTCTACGAGCAGTACTTC.

This clonotype was seen at least ten times. The chain is built from TRBV27 and TRBJ1-2; TRBD1 agrees at 8 bases. The germline V gene encodes CDR1 MNHEY and CDR2 SMNVEV (reference sequence). The CDR3 loop spans 16 amino acids. V gave up 3 bases and J gave up 1 base; unmatched junction bases: 7. This CDR3 is CASSLGPDRVNYGYTF. The CDR3 DNA reads TGTGCCAGCAGTTTGGGGCCGGACAGGGTTAACTATGGCTACACCTTC.

Ten or more counts support this clonotype. V usage is TRBV6-5 and J usage is TRBJ2-7; D possibly corresponds to TRBD2 (6 bases). The CDR3 sequence is 15 residues long. The V end lost 0 bases, the J end lost 1 base, and 10 bases lay between the germline ends. The germline gives CDR1 MNHEY, CDR2 SVGAGI. The CDR3 nucleotides are TGTGCCAGCAGTTACTCGGCCGGGAGATCCTACGAGCAGTACTTC. This translates into CASSYSAGRSYEQYF.

The gene calls are TRBV6-5 and TRBJ2-1; D unclear. The germline V and J ends were trimmed by 2 bases and 2 bases, with 7 bases remaining between them. CDR3 length equals 14 residues. Per germline, CDR1 MNHEY and CDR2 SVGAGI. CDR3 DNA sequence: TGTGCCAGCAGTTACGGCAGTACCTACAATGAGCAGTTCTTC. Translating gives CASSYGSTYNEQFF.

This clonotype appeared many times. The J gene is TRBJ1-4, the V gene TRBV11-2; TRBD1 agrees at 8 bases. The trim removed 5 bases at V and 8 bases at J, leaving 13 bases unmatched. CDR3 length equals 16 residues. Germline V CDR1 and CDR2: SGHAT, FQNNGV. In nucleotides, the CDR3 is TGTGCCAGCAGCCACGGACAGGGTAAATGGGGAGAAAAACTGTTTTTT. As protein: CASSHGQGKWGEKLFF.

The rearrangement joins TRBV7-8 to TRBJ2-3; TRBD2 matches 14 bases. The CDR3 has 20 residues. Trimming took 0 bases from V and 2 from J; bases not matched to a gene: 10. Germline V gene lookup returns CDR1 SGHVS and CDR2 FQNEAQ. The CDR3 sequence is CASSLAGLAGGVGVTDTQYF. In nucleotides, the CDR3 is TGTGCCAGCAGCTTAGCAGGACTAGCGGGAGGAGTCGGGGTCACAGATACGCAGTATTTT. The full variable domain, in which reference TRBV7-8 and TRBJ2-3 provide the parts outside the CDR3, is GAGVSQSPRYKVAKRGQDVALRCDPISGHVSLFWYQQALGQGPEFLTYFQNEAQLDKSGLPSDRFFAERPEGSVSTLKIQRTQQEDSAVYLCASSLAGLAGGVGVTDTQYFGPGTRLTVL.

The table lists this clonotype with a few counts. The chain combines TRBV19 with TRBJ1-2; the match to TRBD1 covers 8 bases. The CDR3 runs 11 residues. Looked up from germline, CDR1 is LNHDA and CDR2 is SQIVND (reference sequence). The junction had 4 bases not matched to a gene; V was cut back by 9 bases and J by 7 bases. The CDR3 nucleotides are TGTGCCAGCGGGACAGGAGGTGGCTACACCTTC. It yields the protein CASGTGGGYTF. Combining the CDR3 with reference TRBV19 and TRBJ1-2 gives the whole variable domain DGGITQSPKYLFRKEGQNVTLSCEQNLNHDAMYWYRQDPGQGLRLIYYSQIVNDFQKGDIAEGYSVSREKKESFPLTVTSAQKNPTAFYLCASGTGGGYTFGSGTRLTVV.

This clonotype was observed a single time. A much larger clone lies one base from this, so it may be a read error. Since the CDR3 does not end with the conserved phenylalanine or tryptophan, this likely comes from a read error. The rearrangement links TRBV2 to TRBJ1-6, with D possibly being TRBD1 (5 bases). The length of the CDR3 is 11 residues. Germline V CDR1 and CDR2: SNHLY, FYNNEI. Trimming took off 8 bases at V and 10 bases at J, with 9 bases between the two ends. The chain's CDR3 is CASGGTSPLHS. CDR3 DNA sequence: TGTGCCAGCGGTGGGACGTCACCCCTCCACTCT.

This clonotype was counted many times. The rearrangement links TRBV24-1 to TRBJ2-1; 12 nucleotides agree with TRBD2. J lost 9 bases, V lost 1 base, and 15 bases had no gene match. CDR1 and CDR2 from the germline V gene are KGHDR and SFDVKD. The CDR3 length is 19 residues. The CDR3 spells CATSDFATSGRSSLSEQFF. DNA for the CDR3: TGTGCCACCAGTGATTTCGCGACTAGCGGGAGATCCTCCCTGTCTGAGCAGTTCTTC.

The table lists this clonotype with many counts. V gene TRBV10-3 combines with J gene TRBJ2-3, with TRBD2 matching 9 bases. The CDR3 has 12 residues. The V gene's germline CDR1 is ENHRY and CDR2 SYGVKD. Trimming cost V 10 bases and J 4 bases; bases outside gene matches: 3. The CDR3 nucleotides are TGTGCCACGGGACTAGCATCAGATACGCAGTATTTT. It encodes CATGLASDTQYF.

This clonotype was found many times. J is TRBJ2-1 and V is TRBV7-9, with TRBD1 identical over 7 bases. V gave up 3 bases and J gave up 0 bases; unmatched junction bases: 11. CDR1 and CDR2 from the germline V gene are SEHNR and FQNEAQ (reference sequence). The CDR3 loop spans 18 amino acids. The CDR3 here is CASSFSPTGISSYNEQFF. CDR3 nucleotides: TGTGCCAGCAGCTTTTCCCCGACAGGGATTAGCTCCTACAATGAGCAGTTCTTC. Combining the CDR3 with reference TRBV7-9 and TRBJ2-1 gives the whole variable domain DTGVSQNPRHKITKRGQNVTFRCDPISEHNRLYWYRQTLGQGPEFLTYFQNEAQLEKSRLLSDRFSAERPKGSFSTLEIQRTEQGDSAMYLCASSFSPTGISSYNEQFFGPGTRLTVL.

This clonotype has at least ten counts. Here the CDR3 reads CASSRRGLGEKLFF. CDR3 DNA sequence: TGTGCCAGCAGCCGGAGGGGGCTTGGAGAAAAACTGTTTTTT. V gene TRBV11-2 combines with J gene TRBJ1-4, with 7 bases lining up with TRBD1. Germline V gene sequence: CDR1 SGHAT, CDR2 FQNNGV. The CDR3 is 14 amino acids. With 5 bases clipped from V and 8 bases from J, the junction kept 8 bases outside the gene matches.

This clonotype was seen many times. The rearrangement uses TRBV9 and TRBJ2-3; 8 positions match TRBD2. Unmatched junction bases numbered 11, after V lost 4 bases and J lost 1 base. The CDR3 covers 17 residues. Per germline, CDR1 SGDLS and CDR2 YYNGEE. The CDR3 nucleotides read TGTGCCAGCAGCCCCCACCTGGCGGGGGGCCGCACAGATACGCAGTATTTT. Its protein is CASSPHLAGGRTDTQYF.

The chain uses TRBV9 and TRBJ1-3; D ambiguous. The CDR3 sequence is 14 residues long. V was shortened by 0 bases and J by 7 bases, with 11 bases between the two germline ends. Germline values: CDR1 SGDLS, CDR2 YYNGEE. The CDR3 DNA sequence: TGTGCCAGCAGCGTAGGGACTTCGGGGAACACCATATATTTT. Its protein is CASSVGTSGNTIYF.

This clonotype was detected many times. This chain joins TRBV6-2 or TRBV6-3 and TRBJ2-1; possibly TRBD1 or TRBD2 for D (5 bases each). The CDR3 sequence is 12 residues long. Germline V gene lookup returns CDR1 MNHEY and CDR2 SVGEGT. V lost 5 bases and J lost 7, with 9 bases in between. CDR3 residues: CASSRGPNEQFF. DNA for the CDR3: TGTGCCAGCAGTAGGGGACCGAATGAGCAGTTCTTC.